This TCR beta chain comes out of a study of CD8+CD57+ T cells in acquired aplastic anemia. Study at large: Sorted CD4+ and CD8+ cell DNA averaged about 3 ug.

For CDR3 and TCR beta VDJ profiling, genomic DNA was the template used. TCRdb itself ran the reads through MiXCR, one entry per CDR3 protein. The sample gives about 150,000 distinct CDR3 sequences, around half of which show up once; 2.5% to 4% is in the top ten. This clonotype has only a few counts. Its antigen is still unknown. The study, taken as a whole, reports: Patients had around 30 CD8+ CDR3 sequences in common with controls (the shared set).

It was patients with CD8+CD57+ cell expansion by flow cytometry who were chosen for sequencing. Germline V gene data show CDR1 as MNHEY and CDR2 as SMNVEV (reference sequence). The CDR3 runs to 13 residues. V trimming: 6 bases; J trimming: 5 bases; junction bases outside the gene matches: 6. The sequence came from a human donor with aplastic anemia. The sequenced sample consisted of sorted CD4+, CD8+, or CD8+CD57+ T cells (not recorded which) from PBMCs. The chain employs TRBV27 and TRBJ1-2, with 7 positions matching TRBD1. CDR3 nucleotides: TGTGCCAGCAGCTGGGGACAGAATTATGGCTACACCTTC. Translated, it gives CASSWGQNYGYTF.